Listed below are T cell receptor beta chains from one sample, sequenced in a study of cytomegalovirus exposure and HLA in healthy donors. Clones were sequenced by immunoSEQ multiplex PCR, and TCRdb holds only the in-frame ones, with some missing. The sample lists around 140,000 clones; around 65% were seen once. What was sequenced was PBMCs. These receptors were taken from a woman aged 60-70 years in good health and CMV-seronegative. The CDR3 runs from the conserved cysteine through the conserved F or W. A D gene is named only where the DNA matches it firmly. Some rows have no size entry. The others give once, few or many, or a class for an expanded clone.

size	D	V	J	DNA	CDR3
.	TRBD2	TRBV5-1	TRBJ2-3	TGCGCCAGCAGCTTAGCGGGAGTAAGGACAGATACGCAGTATTTT	CASSLAGVRTDTQYF
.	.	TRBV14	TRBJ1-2	TGTGCCAGCTTGAGTGGGGGGTGGGGGGGCTACACCTTC	CASLSGGWGGYTF
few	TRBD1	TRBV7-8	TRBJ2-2	TGTGCCAGCAGCTTTAGACAGGGCAACACCGGGGAGCTGTTTTTT	CASSFRQGNTGELFF
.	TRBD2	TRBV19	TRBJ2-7	TGTGCCAGTAGTCCCGGACTAGCGGGGTCCTACGAGCAGTACTTC	CASSPGLAGSYEQYF
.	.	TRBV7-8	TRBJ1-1	TGTGCCAGCACCTATCGAGGGGGGGGAACTGAAGCTTTCTTT	CASTYRGGGTEAFF
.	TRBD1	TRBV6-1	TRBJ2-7	TGTGCCAGCAGTCAGGGGGCTGTCATGTACGAGCAGTACTTC	CASSQGAVMYEQYF
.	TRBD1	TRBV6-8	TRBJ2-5	TGTGCCAGCTCCTCAACCCCCAGGGGGTCGTGGGTGGAGACCCAGTACTTC	CASSSTPRGSWVETQYF
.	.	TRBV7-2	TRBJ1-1	TGTGCCAGCAGCTTAGGGACATCGAACACTGAAGCTTTCTTT	CASSLGTSNTEAFF
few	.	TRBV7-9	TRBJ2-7	TGTGCCAGCAGCTTCGTCCAGACGGGGCAGTACTTC	CASSFVQTGQYF
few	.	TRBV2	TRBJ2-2	TGTGCCAGCAGTTTAGCGGATACGAACACCGGGGAGCTGTTTTTT	CASSLADTNTGELFF
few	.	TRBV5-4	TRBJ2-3	TGTGCCAGCAGCTTTGGGGGGAGGCGCACAGATACGCAGTATTTT	CASSFGGRRTDTQYF
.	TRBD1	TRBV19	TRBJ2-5	TGTGCCAGTAGTGTACGACTACAGGGGGAGACCCAGTACTTC	CASSVRLQGETQYF
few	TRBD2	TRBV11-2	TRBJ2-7	TGTGCCAGCAGCGCCCAACTAGCGGGAGGGGGCTACGAGCAGTACTTC	CASSAQLAGGGYEQYF
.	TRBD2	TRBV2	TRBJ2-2	TGTGCCAGCAGTCCCCGCGGGGGGGCGGGCGGGGAGCTGTTTTTT	CASSPRGGAGGELFF
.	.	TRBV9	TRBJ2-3	TGTGCCAGCAGCGGGGGACTTGGCACAGATACGCAGTATTTT	CASSGGLGTDTQYF
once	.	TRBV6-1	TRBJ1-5	TGTGCCAGCAGTACAGGCAATCAGCCCCAGCATTTT	CASSTGNQPQHF
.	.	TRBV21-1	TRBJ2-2	TGTGCCAGCAGCAATTCCGCATTAAGCAACCGAGGCTCCGGGGAGCTGTTTTTT	CASSNSALSNRGSGELFF
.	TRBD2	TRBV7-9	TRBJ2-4	TGTGCCAGCAGCCAAACTAGCGGGGTAAAAAACATTCAGTACTTC	CASSQTSGVKNIQYF
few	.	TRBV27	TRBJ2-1	TGTGCCAGCAGTTTCGGGGATGAGCAGTTCTTC	CASSFGDEQFF
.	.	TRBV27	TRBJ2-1	TGTGCCAGCAGTTTTGGGCAGGGGTACAATGAGCAGTTCTTC	CASSFGQGYNEQFF
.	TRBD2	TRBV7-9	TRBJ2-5	TGTTCCAGCAGCTCCGGGACTAGCGGGACCGCGATCGGAGAGACCCAGTACTTC	CSSSSGTSGTAIGETQYF
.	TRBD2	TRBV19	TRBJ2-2	TGTGCCAGTAGTATAGGCCTTGGGAACGGGGGGTACACCGGGGAGCTGTTTTTT	CASSIGLGNGGYTGELFF
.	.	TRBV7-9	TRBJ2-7	TGTGCCAGCAGCCAAGGACACTCCGAGCAGTACTTC	CASSQGHSEQYF
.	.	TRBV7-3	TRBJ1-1	TGTGCCAGCAGCTTACAAGGCGGAAACACTGAAGCTTTCTTT	CASSLQGGNTEAFF
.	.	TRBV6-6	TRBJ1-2	TGTGCCAGCAACGGGGGGTCTGACTATGGCTACACCTTC	CASNGGSDYGYTF
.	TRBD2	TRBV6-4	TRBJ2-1	TGTGCCAGCAGTGGCGGGGGGGTCGACTACAATGAGCAGTTCTTC	CASSGGGVDYNEQFF
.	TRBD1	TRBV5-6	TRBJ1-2	TGTGCCACCACAGGGGTGGGCAACTATGGCTACACCTTC	CATTGVGNYGYTF
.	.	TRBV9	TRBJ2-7	TGTGCCAGCAGCGTAGGGGGAGACGCATACGACGAGCAGTACTTC	CASSVGGDAYDEQYF
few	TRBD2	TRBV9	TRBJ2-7	TGTGCCAGCAGCGTAGGCGGGGAGGGGTTCCCCTACGAGCAGTACTTC	CASSVGGEGFPYEQYF
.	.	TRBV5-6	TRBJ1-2	TGTGCCAGCAGCCCGGCAGGGGTCGTTAGCTACACCTTC	CASSPAGVVSYTF
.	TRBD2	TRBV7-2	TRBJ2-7	TGTGCCAGCAGCGCCCGACTAGCGGGAGGGGGGAGCGAGCAGTACTTC	CASSARLAGGGSEQYF